This T cell receptor (beta chain) was identified during a study of CD8 T cells in Susac syndrome. Reverse transcription of roughly 0.45 to 1 ug RNA was performed with random hexamers. Amplification of TCR beta CDR3 was carried out by immunoSEQ multiplex PCR, which covered 54 Vbeta and 13 Jbeta segments. TCRdb redid the calling of the immunoSEQ multiplex PCR reads with MiXCR, one entry per CDR3 protein. Here the sample spans about 210,000 distinct CDR3 sequences, about 95% being singletons. In blood CD8+ and CD4+ T cells, TCR beta underwent sequencing. The patients who served as multiple sclerosis controls were treatment-naive and had stable or active relapsing-remitting disease that fulfilled the revised McDonald criteria. Negative isolation was used for CD8+ and CD4+ T cells and FACS enrichment for TEMRA cells. The CDR3 covers 15 residues. The trim removed 2 bases at V and 2 bases at J, leaving 2 bases unmatched. Germline V CDR1 and CDR2: KGHDR, SFDVKD.

The sample was CD4+ T cells from PBMCs. This receptor was taken from a human donor with multiple sclerosis. The gene calls are TRBV24-1 and TRBJ2-1; 7 bases agree with TRBD1. CDR3 nucleotide sequence: TGTGCCACCAGTGATTCGGGACAGACCTACAATGAGCAGTTCTTC. As protein: CATSDSGQTYNEQFF.